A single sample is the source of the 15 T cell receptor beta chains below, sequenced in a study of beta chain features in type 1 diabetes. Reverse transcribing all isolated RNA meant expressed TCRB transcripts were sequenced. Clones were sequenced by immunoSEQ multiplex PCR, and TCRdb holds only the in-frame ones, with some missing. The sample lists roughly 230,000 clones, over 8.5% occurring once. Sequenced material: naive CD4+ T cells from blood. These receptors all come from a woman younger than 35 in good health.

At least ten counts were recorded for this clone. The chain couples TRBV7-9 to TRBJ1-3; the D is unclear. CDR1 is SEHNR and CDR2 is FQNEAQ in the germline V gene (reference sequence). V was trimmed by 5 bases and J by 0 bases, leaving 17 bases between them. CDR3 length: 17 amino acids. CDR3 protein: CASSLPTSTLSGNTIYF. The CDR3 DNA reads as TGTGCCAGCAGCCTACCGACAAGTACTCTCTCTGGAAACACCATATATTTT.

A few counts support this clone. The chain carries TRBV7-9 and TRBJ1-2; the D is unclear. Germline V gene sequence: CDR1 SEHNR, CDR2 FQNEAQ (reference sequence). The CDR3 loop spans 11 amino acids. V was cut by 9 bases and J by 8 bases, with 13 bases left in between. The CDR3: CASKGGGGYTF. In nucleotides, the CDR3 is TGTGCCAGTAAGGGCGGCGGGGGCTACACCTTC.

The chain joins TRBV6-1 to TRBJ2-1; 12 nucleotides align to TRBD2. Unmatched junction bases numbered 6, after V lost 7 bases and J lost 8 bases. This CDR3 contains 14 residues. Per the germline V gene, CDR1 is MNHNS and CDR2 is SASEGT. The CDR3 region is CASMGTSGLDEQFF. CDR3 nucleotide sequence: TGTGCCAGCATGGGGACTAGCGGGTTGGATGAGCAGTTCTTC.

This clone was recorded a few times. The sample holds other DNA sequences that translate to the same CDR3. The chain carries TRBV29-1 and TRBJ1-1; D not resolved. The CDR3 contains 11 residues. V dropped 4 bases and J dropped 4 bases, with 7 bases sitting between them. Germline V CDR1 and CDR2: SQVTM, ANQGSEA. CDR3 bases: TGCAGCGTTGTAGCGGGCACTGAAGCTTTCTTT. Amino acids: CSVVAGTEAFF. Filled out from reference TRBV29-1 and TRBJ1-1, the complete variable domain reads SAVISQKPSRDICQRGTSLTIQCQVDSQVTMMFWYRQQPGQSLTLIATANQGSEATYESGFVIDKFPISRPNLTFSTLTVSNMSPEDSSIYLCSVVAGTEAFFGQGTRLTVV.

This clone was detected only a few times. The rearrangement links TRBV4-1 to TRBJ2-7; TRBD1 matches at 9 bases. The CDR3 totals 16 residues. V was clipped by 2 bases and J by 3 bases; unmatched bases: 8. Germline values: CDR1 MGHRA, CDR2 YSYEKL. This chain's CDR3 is CASSQTLTGGGYEQYF. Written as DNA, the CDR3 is TGCGCCAGCAGCCAAACCCTGACAGGGGGAGGCTACGAGCAGTACTTC.

The CDR3 is CASGETGSETQYF. The CDR3 region has the DNA TGTGCCAGCGGCGAGACAGGGTCGGAGACCCAGTACTTC. V and J are TRBV6-6 and TRBJ2-5; 7 bases align to TRBD1. CDR3 length equals 13 residues. CDR1 is MNHNY, CDR2 SVGAGI, per germline (reference sequence). J gave up 5 bases and V 8 bases, and 8 bases lay outside the gene matches.

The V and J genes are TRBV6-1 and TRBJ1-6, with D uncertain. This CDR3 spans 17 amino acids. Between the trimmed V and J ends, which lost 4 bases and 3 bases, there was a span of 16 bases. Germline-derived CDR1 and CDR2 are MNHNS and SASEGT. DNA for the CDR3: TGTGCCAGCAGTGCCCCGTCAGCCGGGATCTATAATTCACCCCTCCACTTT. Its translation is CASSAPSAGIYNSPLHF.

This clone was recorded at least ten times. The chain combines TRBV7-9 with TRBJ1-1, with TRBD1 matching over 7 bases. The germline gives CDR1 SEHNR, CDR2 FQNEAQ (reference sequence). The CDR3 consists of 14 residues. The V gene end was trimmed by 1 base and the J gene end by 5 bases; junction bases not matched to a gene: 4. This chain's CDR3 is CASSLDRGWTEAFF. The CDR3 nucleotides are TGTGCCAGCAGCTTAGACAGGGGATGGACTGAAGCTTTCTTT.

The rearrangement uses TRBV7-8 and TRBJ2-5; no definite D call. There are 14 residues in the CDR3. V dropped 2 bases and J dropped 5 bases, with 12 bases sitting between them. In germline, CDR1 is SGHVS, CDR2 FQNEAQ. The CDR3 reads CASSLPGDGETQYF. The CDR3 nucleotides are TGTGCCAGCAGCTTACCAGGCGATGGGGAGACCCAGTACTTC.

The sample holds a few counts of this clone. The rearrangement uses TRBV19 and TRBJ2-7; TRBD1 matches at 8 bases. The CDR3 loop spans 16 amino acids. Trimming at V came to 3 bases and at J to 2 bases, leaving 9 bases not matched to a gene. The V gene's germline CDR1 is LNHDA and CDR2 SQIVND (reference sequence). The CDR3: CASSISVGTGPYEQYF. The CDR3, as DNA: TGTGCCAGTAGTATTTCGGTTGGGACAGGACCCTACGAGCAGTACTTC.

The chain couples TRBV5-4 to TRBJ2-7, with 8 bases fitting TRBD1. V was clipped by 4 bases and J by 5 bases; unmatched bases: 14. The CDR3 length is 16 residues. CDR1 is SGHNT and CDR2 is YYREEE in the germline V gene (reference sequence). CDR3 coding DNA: TGTGCCAGCAGCCGCCCCCAGGGGGCACTCGGGGACGAGCAGTACTTC. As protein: CASSRPQGALGDEQYF.

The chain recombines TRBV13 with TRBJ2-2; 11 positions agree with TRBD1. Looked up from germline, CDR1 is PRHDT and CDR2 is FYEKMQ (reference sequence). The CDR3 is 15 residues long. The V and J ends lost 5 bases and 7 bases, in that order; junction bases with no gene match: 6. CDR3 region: CASSPGQGAVGELFF. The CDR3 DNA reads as TGTGCCAGCAGCCCTGGACAGGGGGCAGTCGGGGAGCTGTTTTTT.

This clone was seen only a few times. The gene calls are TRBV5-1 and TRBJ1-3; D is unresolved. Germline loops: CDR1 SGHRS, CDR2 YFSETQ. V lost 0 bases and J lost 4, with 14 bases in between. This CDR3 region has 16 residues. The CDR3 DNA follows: TGCGCCAGCAGCTTGGACCTTCTAACTTCCGGAAACACCATATATTTT. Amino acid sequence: CASSLDLLTSGNTIYF.

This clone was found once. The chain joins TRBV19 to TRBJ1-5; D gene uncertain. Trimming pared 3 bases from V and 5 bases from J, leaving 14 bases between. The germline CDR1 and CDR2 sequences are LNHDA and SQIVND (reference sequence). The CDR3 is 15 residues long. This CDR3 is CASSIVSGDYQPQHF. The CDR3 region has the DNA TGTGCCAGTAGTATTGTCAGTGGCGACTATCAGCCCCAGCATTTT.

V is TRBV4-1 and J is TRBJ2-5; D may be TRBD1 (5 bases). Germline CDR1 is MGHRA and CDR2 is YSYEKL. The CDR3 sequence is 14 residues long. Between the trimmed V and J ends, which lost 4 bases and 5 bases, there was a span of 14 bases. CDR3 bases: TGCGCCAGCAGCCTTCCCGAGACAGCTGAGACCCAGTACTTC. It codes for CASSLPETAETQYF.